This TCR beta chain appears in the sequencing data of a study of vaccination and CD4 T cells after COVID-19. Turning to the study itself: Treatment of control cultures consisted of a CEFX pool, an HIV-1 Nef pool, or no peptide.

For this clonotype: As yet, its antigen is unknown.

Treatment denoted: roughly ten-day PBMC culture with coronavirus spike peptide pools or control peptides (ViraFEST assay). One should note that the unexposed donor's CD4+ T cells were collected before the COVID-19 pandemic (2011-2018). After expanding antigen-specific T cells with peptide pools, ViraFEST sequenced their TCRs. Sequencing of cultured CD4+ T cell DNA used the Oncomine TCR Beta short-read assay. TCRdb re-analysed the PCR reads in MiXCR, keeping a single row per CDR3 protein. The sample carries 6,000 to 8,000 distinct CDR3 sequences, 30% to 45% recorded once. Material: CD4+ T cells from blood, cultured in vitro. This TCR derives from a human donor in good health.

In DNA form, the CDR3 reads TGCGCCAGCAGCTTGGCGTCTACAGGGACTAGCTATGGCTACACCTTC. Its protein product is CASSLASTGTSYGYTF. The V call is TRBV5-1, the J call TRBJ1-2, with a possible D match to TRBD1 (6 bases). V was pared by 0 bases and J by 4 bases, with 16 bases between. The CDR3 length is 16 residues. Germline values: CDR1 SGHRS, CDR2 YFSETQ. The whole variable domain, remainder taken from reference TRBV5-1 and TRBJ1-2, is KAGVTQTPRYLIKTRGQQVTLSCSPISGHRSVSWYQQTPGQGLQFLFEYFSETQRNKGNFPGRFSGRQFSNSRSEMNVSTLELGDSALYLCASSLASTGTSYGYTFGSGTRLTVV.